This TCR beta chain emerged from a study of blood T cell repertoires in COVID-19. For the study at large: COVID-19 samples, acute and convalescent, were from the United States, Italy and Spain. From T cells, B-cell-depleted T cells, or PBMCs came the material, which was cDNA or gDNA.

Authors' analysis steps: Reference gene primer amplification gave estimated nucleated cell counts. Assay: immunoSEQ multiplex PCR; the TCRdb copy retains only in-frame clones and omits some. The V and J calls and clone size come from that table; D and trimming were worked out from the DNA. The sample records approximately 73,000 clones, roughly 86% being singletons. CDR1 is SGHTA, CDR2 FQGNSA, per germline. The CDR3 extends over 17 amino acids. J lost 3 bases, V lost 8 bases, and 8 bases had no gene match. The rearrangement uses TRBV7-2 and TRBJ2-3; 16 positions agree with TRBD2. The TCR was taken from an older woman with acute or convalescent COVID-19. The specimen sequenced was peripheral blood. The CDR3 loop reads CASQGLAGGRRTDTQYF. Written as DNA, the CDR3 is TGTGCCAGCCAGGGACTAGCGGGGGGGCGGAGGACAGATACGCAGTATTTT.